The rows below give T cell receptor beta chains drawn from one sample of a study of OX40 agonist ivuxolimab in advanced cancers. Profiling relied on immunoSEQ multiplex PCR, and the TCRdb table lists in-frame clones only, not all of them. The table has about 98,000 clones, just under 95% seen once. Here the sequenced sample was CD4+ or CD8+ T cells sorted from blood, taken in a trial of the OX40 agonist ivuxolimab. The receptor set was obtained from an adult with an advanced solid tumor such as melanoma, head and neck, liver or kidney cancer. Each CDR3 is given with its conserved first and last residue. Clone size, where shown, is once, few, many, or a class for clones that have expanded.

12 | TRBV15 | . | CATSRVGDTQYF
12 | TRBV5-8 | . | CASSLPQETQYF
14 | TRBV30 | . | CAWSDLGTVGLQFF
18 | TRBV30 | once | CAWELTRSILGSYNEQFF
13 | TRBV28 | once | CASSPLRGYGYTF
18 | TRBV4-1 | . | CASSRGLAGGLAKNIQYF
15 | TRBV7-8 | . | CASSLRGQNTGELFF
14 | TRBV19 | . | CASSIYGSNQPQHF
15 | TRBV28 | . | CASSRVYLSNSPLHF
13 | TRBV14 | . | CASSQGTSDTQYF
16 | TRBV28 | once | CASSLGVGGSNQPQHF
14 | TRBV30 | . | CAWGPSGGTDTQYF
13 | TRBV9 | . | CASSVGWGDTQYF
16 | TRBV5-4 | . | CASSFGGVSSGNTIYF
14 | TRBV6-1 | . | CASKGYRGTGTQYF
13 | TRBV10-3 | . | CAISETGDTEAFF
13 | TRBV7-8 | . | CASSFDRDTEAFF
18 | TRBV30 | . | CAWSWTLTSGSNQETQYF
14 | TRBV30 | . | CANLAASSYNEQFF
11 | TRBV6-1 | . | CASSVQETQYF
12 | TRBV30 | . | CAGPTGGYGYTF
13 | TRBV5-3 | . | CASSSTANYGYTF
12 | TRBV6-6 | . | CASRGNGNTIYF
13 | TRBV10-3 | . | CAISGGAIDTQYF
15 | TRBV7-3 | . | CASSLGNGEYNEQFF
12 | TRBV9 | . | CASSSREDTQYF
16 | TRBV11-2 | . | CASSAITGTSGGVEYF
13 | TRBV6-5 | . | CAIHGQGRGGYTF
15 | TRBV9 | . | CASSVVGSGANVLTF
16 | TRBV7-6 | . | CASSLADGLVGNTIYF